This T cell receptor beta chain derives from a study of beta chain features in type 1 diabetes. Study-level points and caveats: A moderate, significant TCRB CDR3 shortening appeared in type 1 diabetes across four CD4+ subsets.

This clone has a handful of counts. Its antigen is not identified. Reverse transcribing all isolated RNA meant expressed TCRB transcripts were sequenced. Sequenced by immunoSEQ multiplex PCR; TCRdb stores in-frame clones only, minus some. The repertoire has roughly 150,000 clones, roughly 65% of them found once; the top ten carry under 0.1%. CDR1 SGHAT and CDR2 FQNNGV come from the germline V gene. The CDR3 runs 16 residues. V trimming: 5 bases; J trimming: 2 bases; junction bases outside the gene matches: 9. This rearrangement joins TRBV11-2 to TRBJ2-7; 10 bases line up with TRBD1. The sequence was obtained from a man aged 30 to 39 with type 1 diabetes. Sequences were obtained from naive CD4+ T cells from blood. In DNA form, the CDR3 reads TGTGCCAGCAGCCGATCCGGGACAGGGGTTCCCTACGAGCAGTACTTC. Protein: CASSRSGTGVPYEQYF.